One and the same sample provided the 20 T cell receptor beta chains below, sequenced in a study of blood T cell repertoires in COVID-19. Assay used: immunoSEQ multiplex PCR; TCRdb lists only in-frame clones, some missing. This sample has 200,000 to 250,000 clones, with about nine tenths found just once. The sequencing sample was made of peripheral blood. The receptors come from a man between 60 and 75 years old who had recovered from COVID-19.

The rearrangement links TRBV30 to TRBJ1-3; no reliable D call. The CDR3 totals 13 residues. Trimming stripped 2 bases from V and 0 bases from J, with 5 bases between. CDR1 GTSNPN and CDR2 SVGIG come from the germline V gene (reference sequence). The CDR3 is CAWSLSSGNTIYF. The CDR3 DNA reads as TGTGCCTGGAGTCTCAGCTCTGGAAACACCATATATTTT.

The rearrangement uses TRBV30 and TRBJ2-4; 7 nucleotides align to TRBD2. In germline, CDR1 is GTSNPN, CDR2 SVGIG (reference sequence). The CDR3 consists of 16 residues. V trimming: 0 bases; J trimming: 8 bases; junction bases outside the gene matches: 13. The CDR3 spells CAWSVRGRANFDIQYF. In nucleotides, the CDR3 is TGTGCCTGGAGTGTACGTGGGAGGGCCAATTTTGACATTCAGTACTTC.

CDR3 coding DNA: TGCGCCAGCAGCCTTTGGACAGGCGGGGGGACAGATACGCAGTATTTT. It translates to CASSLWTGGGTDTQYF. V and J are TRBV5-1 and TRBJ2-3, with D perhaps TRBD2 (8 bases). Germline loops: CDR1 SGHRS, CDR2 YFSETQ. This CDR3 has 16 amino acids. Trimming took off 4 bases at V and 3 bases at J, with 18 bases between the two ends.

V and J are TRBV5-1 and TRBJ2-6; 10 bases are shared with TRBD1. The germline CDR1 and CDR2 sequences are SGHRS and YFSETQ. This CDR3 has 18 amino acids. J lost 0 bases, V lost 0 bases, and 3 bases had no gene match. The CDR3 sequence is CASSLVGTGVSGANVLTF. The CDR3 nucleotides read TGCGCCAGCAGCTTGGTAGGGACAGGGGTCTCTGGGGCCAACGTCCTGACTTTC.

The V and J genes are TRBV24-1 and TRBJ2-3, with 10 positions matching TRBD2. V lost 4 bases to trimming and J lost 5 bases; unmatched junction nucleotides: 8. The CDR3 sequence is 16 residues long. The germline V gene has CDR1 KGHDR and CDR2 SFDVKD. The CDR3 spells CATSETGTSVQDTQYF. In nucleotides, the CDR3 is TGTGCCACCAGTGAAACCGGGACTAGCGTGCAAGATACGCAGTATTTT.

This rearrangement joins TRBV9 to TRBJ2-3; the match to TRBD2 covers 9 bases. The J segment lost 5 bases and the V segment lost 0 bases, leaving 7 bases of the junction unmatched. The CDR3 length is 16 residues. Germline assignment: CDR1 SGDLS and CDR2 YYNGEE. DNA for the CDR3: TGTGCCAGCAGCGTAGAGGATAGCGGGAGTGGAGATACGCAGTATTTT. This translates into CASSVEDSGSGDTQYF.

This clone showed up just a few times. Other DNA sequences from this sample encode an identical CDR3 as well. This chain connects TRBV4-2 to TRBJ1-1; tentative D call: TRBD1 (5 bases). This CDR3 spans 13 amino acids. V was shortened by 0 bases and J by 5 bases, with 7 bases between the two germline ends. Germline-derived CDR1 and CDR2 are LGHNA and YNFKEQ. CDR3: CASSQERGTEAFF. CDR3 nucleotide sequence: TGTGCCAGCAGCCAAGAAAGGGGTACTGAAGCTTTCTTT.

This sequence joins TRBV6-5 and TRBJ1-3; D is uncertain. Trimming cost V 7 bases and J 0 bases, with 7 bases left between them. The V gene's germline CDR1 is MNHEY and CDR2 SVGAGI. The CDR3 extends over 13 amino acids. The CDR3 DNA is TGTGCCAGCACCCCCATCTCTGGAAACACCATATATTTT. Protein sequence: CASTPISGNTIYF.

The V and J genes are TRBV29-1 and TRBJ1-5; D is possibly TRBD1 (5 bases). Per the germline V gene, CDR1 is SQVTM and CDR2 is ANQGSEA. The CDR3 runs to 12 residues. V lost 7 bases, J lost 5 bases, and 12 bases lay in between. Here the CDR3 DNA reads TGCAGCGCCGGGACGGGAGATCAGCCCCAGCATTTT. It encodes CSAGTGDQPQHF.

This clone was detected once. The chain links TRBV6-2 or TRBV6-3 to TRBJ2-2; 9 nucleotides line up with TRBD2. The CDR3 is made up of 16 amino acids. Germline CDR1 and CDR2: MNHEY and SVGEGT. The J segment lost 5 bases and the V segment lost 4 bases, leaving 8 bases of the junction unmatched. The CDR3 protein is CASSLFLAGLTGELFF. DNA for the CDR3: TGTGCCAGCAGTTTGTTTCTAGCGGGACTAACCGGGGAGCTGTTTTTT.

The CDR3 DNA sequence: TGCGCCAGCAGCTTCGGGGACAGTTCCTACGAGCAGTACTTC. This codes for CASSFGDSSYEQYF. The chain uses TRBV5-1 and TRBJ2-7; TRBD1 aligns across 7 bases. The CDR3 spans 14 residues. The junction had 3 bases not matched to a gene; V was cut back by 2 bases and J by 1 base. Germline loops: CDR1 SGHRS, CDR2 YFSETQ.

This sequence joins TRBV7-3 and TRBJ2-1; 9 positions match TRBD2. Trimming removed 5 bases from V and 4 bases from J; junction bases left unmatched: 6. The germline V gene encodes CDR1 SGHTA and CDR2 FQGTGA. The CDR3 loop spans 15 amino acids. CDR3 amino acids: CASSGLTSGYNEQFF. DNA of the CDR3: TGTGCCAGCAGCGGTCTGACTAGCGGTTACAATGAGCAGTTCTTC.

This clone has just one count. The gene calls are TRBV19 and TRBJ1-1; D is possibly TRBD1 (6 bases). There are 13 residues in the CDR3. Germline values: CDR1 LNHDA, CDR2 SQIVND (reference sequence). V was trimmed by 6 bases and J by 1 base, leaving 9 bases between them. This CDR3 is CASSQGRNTEAFF. CDR3 nucleotides: TGTGCCAGTAGCCAGGGGCGGAACACTGAAGCTTTCTTT.

The chain links TRBV30 to TRBJ2-2, with D possibly being TRBD2 (6 bases). V shed 3 bases and J shed 6 bases, with 11 bases lying between them. The CDR3 is 13 residues long. Germline V gene data show CDR1 as GTSNPN and CDR2 as SVGIG (reference sequence). CDR3 DNA sequence: TGTGCCTGGAGAGTACTAGCACCCGGGGAGCTGTTTTTT. Translated: CAWRVLAPGELFF.

V gene TRBV19 combines with J gene TRBJ1-2, with TRBD1 matching over 9 bases. The trim removed 5 bases at V and 2 bases at J, leaving 6 bases unmatched. Germline CDR1 is LNHDA and CDR2 is SQIVND (reference sequence). This CDR3 is built from 15 residues. The CDR3 region has the DNA TGTGCCAGTAGTGACAGGGGGACACCCAACTATGGCTACACCTTC. Amino acids: CASSDRGTPNYGYTF. Full variable domain (remainder filled in from reference TRBV19 and TRBJ1-2): DGGITQSPKYLFRKEGQNVTLSCEQNLNHDAMYWYRQDPGQGLRLIYYSQIVNDFQKGDIAEGYSVSREKKESFPLTVTSAQKNPTAFYLCASSDRGTPNYGYTFGSGTRLTVV.

This clone appeared a single time. The chain carries TRBV9 and TRBJ2-2; TRBD2 agrees at 9 bases. This CDR3 spans 17 amino acids. Germline assignment: CDR1 SGDLS and CDR2 YYNGEE. Trimming took 4 bases from V and 4 from J; bases not matched to a gene: 11. The CDR3 region is CASSPWGLATPTGELFF. CDR3 DNA: TGTGCCAGCAGCCCGTGGGGACTAGCAACCCCCACCGGGGAGCTGTTTTTT.

The chain carries TRBV7-2 and TRBJ2-1, with 8 bases fitting TRBD2. The CDR3 has 18 residues. V was clipped by 6 bases and J by 0 bases; unmatched bases: 13. Germline CDR1 and CDR2: SGHTA and FQGNSA. The CDR3 sequence: CASRRASGYYNSYNEQFF. Here the CDR3 DNA reads TGTGCCAGCAGAAGGGCTAGCGGGTATTATAACTCCTACAATGAGCAGTTCTTC.

The CDR3 loop is CASSLEGATSPLHF. The CDR3 DNA is TGCGCCAGCAGCTTAGAGGGAGCCACTTCACCCCTCCACTTT. The chain carries TRBV5-1 and TRBJ1-6; no clear D gene. V was trimmed by 2 bases and J by 9 bases, leaving 12 bases between them. CDR3 length: 14 amino acids. Germline V CDR1 and CDR2: SGHRS, YFSETQ.

This chain uses TRBV27 with TRBJ1-5, with 9 bases aligning to TRBD1. The CDR3 runs to 16 residues. V lost 2 bases, J lost 7 bases, and 9 bases stayed unmatched. Germline assignment: CDR1 MNHEY and CDR2 SMNVEV (reference sequence). The CDR3 DNA is TGTGCCAGCAGTTTAAGAGGGACAGGGAAGGGCCAGCCCCAGCATTTT. This codes for CASSLRGTGKGQPQHF.

The chain couples TRBV4-3 to TRBJ2-7; 7 bases agree with TRBD1. J was trimmed by 2 bases and V by 0 bases; bases with no gene match: 10. Germline lookup yields CDR1 LGHNA and CDR2 YSLEER. CDR3 length: 17 amino acids. CDR3 in amino acids: CASSQEWLTGIAYEQYF. The CDR3 DNA reads as TGCGCCAGCAGCCAAGAGTGGTTGACAGGGATTGCCTACGAGCAGTACTTC.